What follows is one T cell receptor beta chain and its context. This sample was taken from a study of T-cell reconstitution after alpha-beta-depleted transplantation in children. This sample's TCRbeta library carried unique molecular identifier barcodes. Each CDR3 protein is one row after TCRdb ran MiXCR on the PCR reads. The sample includes 640,000 or so distinct CDR3 sequences, roughly 17% of them seen just once. This TCR was sampled from a human donor who donated a stem cell graft to a child with acute myeloid leukemia. Specimen: PBMCs from the stem cell graft donor, collected from the stem cell graft.

The CDR3 is CASRLARKGTVNTEAFF. The DNA for the CDR3 is TGTGCAAGTCGCTTAGCGAGAAAAGGGACAGTGAACACTGAAGCTTTCTTT. The chain carries TRBV12-2 and TRBJ1-1; the table names TRBD1, a call not compared with the DNA. TRBV12-2 is marked as a pseudogene. The length of the CDR3 is 17 residues.